The rows below give T cell receptor beta chains drawn from one sample of a study of blood T cell repertoires in COVID-19. Sequenced by immunoSEQ multiplex PCR; TCRdb stores in-frame clones only, minus some. The data hold approximately 80,000 clones, with around three quarters observed a single time. The sequenced sample was peripheral blood. All receptors come from a man aged 50-59 years with active or convalescent COVID-19. CDR3s include the opening cysteine and the closing phenylalanine or tryptophan.

TRBV5-6,CASSTPGGVVGYTF
TRBV5-6,CASSAPPGQGARETQYF
TRBV14,CASSDPGPSNEQYF
TRBV7-9,CASSLAGPLLALHF
TRBV7-8,CASSPTVREAFF
TRBV19,CASKSGTNEKLFF
TRBV7-2,CASSLVTSGPAAQYF
TRBV6-5,CASSYSGQGIPGELFF
TRBV6-2/TRBV6-3,CASSYYGTATRLGEQYF
TRBV7-8,CASSPGGGRGTEAFF
TRBV5-5,CASSLKVQGAYEQYF
TRBV19,CASSTRGQGNQPQHF
TRBV6-1,CASSEPMTESYEQYF
TRBV30,CALSRDGAEQYF
TRBV3-1/TRBV3-2,CASSPVAHEQFF
TRBV11-3,CASSLVRAGELFF
TRBV6-2/TRBV6-3,CASSLDRSQPQHF
TRBV3-1/TRBV3-2,CASSQGRSGIQETQYF
TRBV2,CASSEKLAGYNEQFF
TRBV5-1,CASSLAPQGASTNEKLFF
TRBV6-4,CASSEGENTEAFF
TRBV6-1,CASCAGDRHSGNTIYF